These 23 T cell receptor beta chains were all obtained from the same sample, sequenced in a study of cytomegalovirus exposure and HLA in healthy donors. PCR involved 60 Vbeta and 13 Jbeta primers. Libraries were prepared by immunoSEQ multiplex PCR; TCRdb keeps only in-frame clonotypes and omits some of them. Of 150,000 or so clones in the sample, 70% to 85% were seen once. The sample comprised PBMCs. The receptors stem from a man younger than 45 in good health and CMV-seronegative.

The gene calls are TRBV18 and TRBJ2-3; weak D call: TRBD1 (6 bases). Germline assignment: CDR1 KGHSH and CDR2 LQKENI. Trimming left V 6 bases short and J 4 bases short, with 17 bases between. The CDR3 totals 15 residues. CDR3 DNA sequence: TGTGCCAGCTCCCTCCGGGCACAGGGTGCAGATACGCAGTATTTT. Translated: CASSLRAQGADTQYF.

The genes are TRBV6-4 and TRBJ1-2; possibly TRBD1 for D (6 bases). The germline CDR1 and CDR2 sequences are MRHNA and SNTAGT. CDR3 length: 13 residues. Deletions cut 4 bases from V and 3 bases from J, with 9 bases between. The CDR3 loop is CASSAGVDYGYTF. The CDR3 DNA is TGTGCCAGCAGTGCAGGGGTTGACTATGGCTACACCTTC.

The chain links TRBV6-5 to TRBJ1-2; TRBD1 matches at 7 bases. V shed 2 bases and J 4 bases; nucleotides not matched to a gene: 1. In germline, CDR1 is MNHEY, CDR2 SVGAGI. The CDR3 sequence is 13 residues long. CDR3 nucleotides: TGTGCCAGCAGTTACAGGGGGCTCTATGGCTACACCTTC. Translating gives CASSYRGLYGYTF.

The chain employs TRBV6-1 and TRBJ1-2, with TRBD1 as a possible D gene (5 bases). Germline CDR1 MNHNS, CDR2 SASEGT. The CDR3 extends over 15 amino acids. Trimming removed 0 bases from V and 4 bases from J, with 12 bases in between. The CDR3 bases are TGTGCCAGCAGTGAAGCGAGGCGGGGGAGCTATGGCTACACCTTC. Amino acid sequence: CASSEARRGSYGYTF.

This clone showed up just a few times. J is TRBJ2-3 and V is TRBV19, with D maybe TRBD2 (6 bases). This CDR3 region has 18 residues. With 0 bases removed from V and 2 bases from J, the gap between germline ends came to 18 bases. CDR1 and CDR2 (germline): LNHDA, SQIVND (reference sequence). The CDR3 sequence: CASSIDFLEAGYTDTQYF. The CDR3 nucleotides are TGTGCCAGTAGTATAGACTTTCTCGAGGCGGGGTACACAGATACGCAGTATTTT.

The rearrangement joins TRBV28 to TRBJ2-7; perhaps TRBD1 as D (6 bases). Germline V gene lookup returns CDR1 MDHEN and CDR2 SYDVKM. This CDR3 has 13 residues. V shed 2 bases and J shed 4 bases, with 9 bases lying between them. CDR3 sequence: CASSLHRAYEQYF. CDR3 nucleotide sequence: TGTGCCAGCAGTTTACACAGGGCTTACGAGCAGTACTTC.

DNA of the CDR3: TGCGCCAGCAGCTTGGAGGGGGGCACAGATACGCAGTATTTT. Its protein is CASSLEGGTDTQYF. The V gene is TRBV5-1, the J gene TRBJ2-3; tentatively, D is TRBD1 (6 bases). The V end lost 0 bases, the J end lost 1 base, and 6 bases lay between the germline ends. CDR3 length: 14 amino acids. Germline CDR1 is SGHRS and CDR2 is YFSETQ.

This clone was seen a handful of times. Distinct nucleotide sequences in the sample also encode this CDR3. This sequence joins TRBV7-9 and TRBJ2-5, with D tentatively TRBD2 (6 bases). The V gene lost 5 bases and the J gene lost 0 bases, with 10 bases spanning the gap. The germline V gene has CDR1 SEHNR and CDR2 FQNEAQ (reference sequence). The CDR3 loop spans 14 amino acids. The CDR3 sequence is CASSPGEYQETQYF. DNA of the CDR3: TGTGCCAGCAGCCCGGGGGAGTACCAAGAGACCCAGTACTTC.

A single count supports this clone. This sequence joins TRBV14 and TRBJ2-1; 7 nucleotides line up with TRBD2. CDR1 is SGHDN and CDR2 is FVKESK in the germline V gene. The length of the CDR3 is 16 residues. Trimming at V came to 4 bases and at J to 6 bases, leaving 12 bases not matched to a gene. CDR3 nucleotides: TGTGCCAGCAGCCGCCTCGGGGGGACTGGTTCCAATGAGCAGTTCTTC. This translates into CASSRLGGTGSNEQFF.

V usage is TRBV19 and J usage is TRBJ2-2; D perhaps matches TRBD1 (5 bases). This CDR3 comprises 15 residues. Germline CDR1 and CDR2: LNHDA and SQIVND (reference sequence). Between the trimmed V and J ends, which lost 1 base and 5 bases, there was a span of 11 bases. The CDR3 spells CASSIAGYGTGELFF. The DNA of the CDR3 is TGTGCCAGTAGTATAGCAGGGTATGGGACCGGGGAGCTGTTTTTT.

The chain uses TRBV29-1 and TRBJ1-1; D might be TRBD1 (5 bases). CDR1 and CDR2 from the germline V gene are SQVTM and ANQGSEA. The CDR3 extends over 12 amino acids. V lost 0 bases and J lost 7, with 9 bases in between. The CDR3 here is CSVEENRSEAFF. CDR3 bases: TGCAGCGTTGAAGAAAACAGGAGTGAAGCTTTCTTT.

This rearrangement joins TRBV9 to TRBJ1-2, with 9 positions matching TRBD1. CDR3 length: 14 amino acids. The J segment lost 8 bases and the V segment lost 4 bases, leaving 9 bases of the junction unmatched. CDR1 SGDLS and CDR2 YYNGEE come from the germline V gene. CDR3 sequence (DNA): TGTGCCAGCAGCTTACCCGACAGGGGGTCCGGCTACACCTTC. Its translation is CASSLPDRGSGYTF.

The chain uses TRBV2 and TRBJ2-3; D remains unclear. Germline CDR1 and CDR2: SNHLY and FYNNEI. The length of the CDR3 is 12 residues. Deletions cut 3 bases from V and 6 bases from J, with 7 bases between. This chain's CDR3 is CASSDFEDTQYF. The CDR3 nucleotides read TGTGCCAGCAGTGACTTTGAGGATACGCAGTATTTT.

The chain joins TRBV7-2 to TRBJ2-3; 8 bases agree with TRBD2. CDR3 size: 16 residues. Trimming at V came to 4 bases and at J to 4 bases, leaving 10 bases not matched to a gene. CDR1 and CDR2 from the germline V gene are SGHTA and FQGNSA. This CDR3 is CASSYVGGAGADTQYF. CDR3 nucleotide sequence: TGTGCCAGCAGCTACGTCGGGGGGGCTGGAGCAGATACGCAGTATTTT.

Details on this clone: The junction does not match germline at one end; this may be a read error. This chain links TRBV30 with TRBJ1-6, with TRBD1 matching 9 bases. The CDR3 has 16 residues. Germline loops: CDR1 GTSNPN, CDR2 SVGIG (reference sequence). CDR3 protein: CAWSDGGQGARSPLRF. In DNA, the CDR3 is TGTGCCTGGAGTGACGGGGGACAGGGTGCGCGGTCACCCCTCCGCTTT.

This chain connects TRBV6-1 to TRBJ2-6, with no clear D. Between the trimmed V and J ends, which lost 4 bases and 0 bases, there was a span of 10 bases. This CDR3 is 16 amino acids long. The germline gives CDR1 MNHNS, CDR2 SASEGT. The CDR3 DNA reads TGTGCCAGCAGTGGACGACCTAGCTCTGGGGCCAACGTCCTGACTTTC. Its protein product is CASSGRPSSGANVLTF.

The V call is TRBV6-6, the J call TRBJ2-3, with 7 bases fitting TRBD1. In germline, CDR1 is MNHNY, CDR2 SVGAGI (reference sequence). This CDR3 is 13 amino acids long. Trimming cost V 6 bases and J 8 bases; bases outside gene matches: 8. The CDR3 bases are TGTGCCAGCAGCTCCGACAGGGTTCCTACGCAGTATTTT. Amino acids: CASSSDRVPTQYF.

V gene TRBV6-6 combines with J gene TRBJ2-6; D is perhaps TRBD2 (6 bases). CDR1 is MNHNY, CDR2 SVGAGI, per germline (reference sequence). The germline V and J ends were trimmed by 8 bases and 7 bases, with 15 bases remaining between them. This CDR3 has 14 residues. The CDR3 is CASVGGLGANVLTF. Here the CDR3 DNA reads TGTGCCAGCGTGGGGGGTCTAGGAGCCAACGTCCTGACTTTC.

The V and J genes are TRBV2 and TRBJ2-1, with D maybe TRBD1 (5 bases). The CDR3 consists of 11 residues. V was clipped by 3 bases and J by 10 bases, with 7 bases between them. Per germline, CDR1 SNHLY and CDR2 FYNNEI. The CDR3 here is CASSEWTEQFF. The CDR3 DNA sequence: TGTGCCAGCAGTGAGTGGACAGAGCAGTTCTTC.

The rearrangement links TRBV5-1 to TRBJ2-5; D possibly corresponds to TRBD1 (5 bases). The CDR3 has 13 amino acids. Trimming pared 1 base from V and 4 bases from J, leaving 8 bases between. Germline V gene data show CDR1 as SGHRS and CDR2 as YFSETQ. The chain's CDR3 is CASSLKGAETQYF. As DNA, the CDR3 is TGCGCCAGCAGCTTGAAAGGGGCAGAGACCCAGTACTTC.

Regarding this clone: In the same sample, other DNA sequences code for this CDR3. The chain links TRBV5-6 to TRBJ1-1; D is ambiguous. Trimming took 1 base from V and 4 from J, leaving 8 bases between them. Germline-derived CDR1 and CDR2 are SGHDT and YYEEEE. This CDR3 is 13 amino acids long. The CDR3 loop is CASSLLSSTEAFF. The CDR3 DNA reads TGTGCCAGCAGCTTGCTTAGTAGCACTGAAGCTTTCTTT. Supplemented by reference TRBV5-6 and TRBJ1-1, the full variable domain reads DAGVTQSPTHLIKTRGQQVTLRCSPKSGHDTVSWYQQALGQGPQFIFQYYEEEERQRGNFPDRFSGHQFPNYSSELNVNALLLGDSALYLCASSLLSSTEAFFGQGTRLTVV.

This clone occurred once. This sequence joins TRBV7-9 and TRBJ1-6; D is uncertain. V was shortened by 7 bases and J by 6 bases, with 19 bases between the two germline ends. Germline CDR1 reads SEHNR; CDR2 reads FQNEAQ (reference sequence). CDR3 size: 16 residues. CDR3 region: CASTPGTEGFNSPLHF. The DNA for the CDR3 is TGTGCCAGCACCCCCGGCACAGAGGGCTTTAATTCACCCCTCCACTTT.

This clone has a handful of counts. This sequence joins TRBV2 and TRBJ2-1, with 9 nucleotides matching TRBD2. Germline V gene sequence: CDR1 SNHLY, CDR2 FYNNEI. V shed 6 bases and J 0 bases; nucleotides not matched to a gene: 12. This CDR3 is built from 18 residues. DNA of the CDR3: TGTGCCAGCAGGGGGGGAGCGGGGGGCCGCAGCTCCTACAATGAGCAGTTCTTC. Translated: CASRGGAGGRSSYNEQFF.